This TCR beta chain comes out of a study of Ad26.COV2.S vaccination and SARS-CoV-2 variants. Across the study: Each vaccinee took Ad26.COV2.S intramuscularly, once or twice 56 days apart. Findings and limits, study-wide: Assessments of TCR breadth and depth may have underestimated the total T cell responses.

Treatment defined: roughly 20 received Ad26.COV2.S at low or high dose, single or two shots; several received placebo; per-sample allocation not given. Samples were taken on day 63 after the first vaccine or placebo injection. Points on this clone: Its antigen is not known.

Some clones are missing from TCRdb's copy, which holds only in-frame ones; the method was immunoSEQ multiplex PCR. The sample includes fewer than 300,000 clones, approximately 89% seen only once; the top ten take more than 2.5%. The sample here was peripheral blood, taken in a trial of Ad26.COV2.S vaccine versus placebo. The clonotype was recovered from a person between 18 and 59 years old who received the Ad26.COV2.S COVID-19 vaccine or a placebo.

As DNA, the CDR3 is TGTGCCAGCAGCCAAGATTCAAGCGTGGTGGGGAATGAGCAGTTCTTC. It translates to CASSQDSSVVGNEQFF. V and J are TRBV3-1 (or the pseudogene TRBV3-2) and TRBJ2-1; no definite D call. There are 16 residues in the CDR3. Trimming took off 0 bases at V and 7 bases at J, with 16 bases between the two ends. The germline gives CDR1 LGHDT, CDR2 YNNKEL (reference sequence).